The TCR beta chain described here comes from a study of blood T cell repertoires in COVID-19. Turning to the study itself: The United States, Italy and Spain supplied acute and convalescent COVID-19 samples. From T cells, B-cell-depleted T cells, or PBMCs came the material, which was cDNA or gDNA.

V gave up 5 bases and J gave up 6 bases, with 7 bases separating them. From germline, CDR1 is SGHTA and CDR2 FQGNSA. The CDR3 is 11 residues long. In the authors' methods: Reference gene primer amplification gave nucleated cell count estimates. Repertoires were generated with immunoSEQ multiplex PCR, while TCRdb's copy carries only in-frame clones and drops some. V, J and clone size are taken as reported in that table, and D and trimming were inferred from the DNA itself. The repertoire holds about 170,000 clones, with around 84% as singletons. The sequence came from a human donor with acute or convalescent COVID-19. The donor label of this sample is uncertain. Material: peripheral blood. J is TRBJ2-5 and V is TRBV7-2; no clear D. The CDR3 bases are TGTGCCAGCAGCCCCTCTCAGACCCAGTACTTC. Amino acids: CASSPSQTQYF.